A single sample is the source of the 3 T cell receptor beta chains below, sequenced in a study of regulatory T cells in long-lasting Graves disease. In building TCR beta libraries, iRepertoire HTBI primers were used together with Arm-PCR of CDR3 regions. TCRdb re-called the multiplex PCR reads with MiXCR, one entry per CDR3 protein. Of around 340,000 distinct CDR3 sequences in the sample, less than 20% were seen once. This sample's time point: persistent/refractory GD, antithyroid drugs over 5 years with positive TRAb. Following extraction of RNA from PBMCs, that RNA was used to make the TCR library. The specimen comprised peripheral blood mononuclear cells (PBMCs), sampled when the disease was refractory, from a patient treated with antithyroid drugs. The source is a female donor with Graves disease.

The sample holds many counts of this clonotype. This chain links TRBV20-1 with TRBJ1-2; D perhaps matches TRBD1 (5 bases). The germline V gene has CDR1 DFQATT and CDR2 SNEGSKA (reference sequence). The CDR3 runs 13 residues. The CDR3 reads CSPNTGGDYGYTF. In nucleotides, the CDR3 is TGCAGCCCAAATACGGGGGGGGACTATGGCTACACCTTC.

This rearrangement joins TRBV11-2 to TRBJ2-1; 10 bases fit TRBD2. Germline V gene lookup returns CDR1 SGHAT and CDR2 FQNNGV. V shed 4 bases and J 7 bases; nucleotides not matched to a gene: 13. The CDR3 runs to 17 residues. CDR3 region: CASSSLPLAGAWNEQFF. CDR3 bases: TGTGCCAGCAGCTCCCTACCCCTAGCGGGAGCCTGGAATGAGCAGTTCTTC.

This clonotype was counted many times. J is TRBJ1-1 and V is TRBV7-3; 7 nucleotides line up with TRBD1. Germline CDR1 and CDR2: SGHTA and FQGTGA. The CDR3 sequence is 15 residues long. With V trimmed by 2 bases and J by 0 bases, 3 bases remained unmatched. In DNA, the CDR3 is TGTGCCAGCAGCTTAGGACAGGCTGTGAACACTGAAGCTTTCTTT. Translated, it gives CASSLGQAVNTEAFF.